Listed here is a single TCR beta chain. TCRdb's table, derived via immunoSEQ multiplex PCR, lists solely in-frame clones and lacks some. The top ten clones hold about 18% of a sample with more than 9,500 clones, roughly four fifths of them seen once. As to treatment: randomized to nivolumab then ipilimumab (arm A) or the reverse (arm B). From thawed PBMCs, live CD3+CD8+ cells negative for CD19 and CD56 were sorted. The data were taken from a study of sequential checkpoint blockade in melanoma. Study overall: First-line arms were nivolumab then ipilimumab, or the reverse, randomized 1:1. After both sequences, patients received maintenance nivolumab.

Trimming cost V 1 base and J 5 bases; bases outside gene matches: 6. Germline V CDR1 and CDR2: SGHRS, YFSETQ. The CDR3 covers 16 residues. This receptor was obtained from a human donor with melanoma. The source material was CD8+ T cells sorted from blood (inferred from file names), sampled from a patient given nivolumab and ipilimumab in sequence. The rearrangement joins TRBV5-1 to TRBJ2-2; TRBD2 matches at 9 bases. The CDR3 DNA reads TGCGCCAGCAGCTTGTACCTAGCGGGATGGACCGGGGAGCTGTTTTTT. Translated: CASSLYLAGWTGELFF.